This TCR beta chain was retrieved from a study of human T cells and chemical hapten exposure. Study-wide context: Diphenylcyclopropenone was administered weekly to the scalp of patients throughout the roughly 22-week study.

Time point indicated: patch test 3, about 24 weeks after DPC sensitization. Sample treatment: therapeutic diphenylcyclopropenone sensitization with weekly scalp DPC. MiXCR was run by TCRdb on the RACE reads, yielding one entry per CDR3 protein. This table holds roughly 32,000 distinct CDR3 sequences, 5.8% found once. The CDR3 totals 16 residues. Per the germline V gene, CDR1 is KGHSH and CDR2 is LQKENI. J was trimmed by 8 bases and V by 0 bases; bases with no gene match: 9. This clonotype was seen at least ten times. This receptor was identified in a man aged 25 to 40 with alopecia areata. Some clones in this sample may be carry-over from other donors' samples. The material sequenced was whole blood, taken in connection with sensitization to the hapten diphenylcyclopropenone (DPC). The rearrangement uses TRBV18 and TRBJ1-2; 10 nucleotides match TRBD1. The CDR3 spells CASSPPPGQGLMGYTF. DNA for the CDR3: TGTGCCAGCTCACCACCTCCGGGACAGGGGCTTATGGGCTACACCTTC.